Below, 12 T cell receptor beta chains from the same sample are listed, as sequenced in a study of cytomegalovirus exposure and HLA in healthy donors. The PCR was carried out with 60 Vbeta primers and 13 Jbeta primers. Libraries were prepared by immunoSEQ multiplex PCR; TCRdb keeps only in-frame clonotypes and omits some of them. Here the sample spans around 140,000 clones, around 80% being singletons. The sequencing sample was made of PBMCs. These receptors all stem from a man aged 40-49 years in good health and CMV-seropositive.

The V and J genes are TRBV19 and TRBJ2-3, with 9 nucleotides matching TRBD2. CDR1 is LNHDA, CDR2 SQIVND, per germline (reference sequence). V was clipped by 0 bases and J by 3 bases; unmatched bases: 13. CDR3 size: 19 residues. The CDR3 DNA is TGTGCCAGTAGTATAGATCGGTTTGGTAGCGGGAGTTCTACAGATACGCAGTATTTT. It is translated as CASSIDRFGSGSSTDTQYF.

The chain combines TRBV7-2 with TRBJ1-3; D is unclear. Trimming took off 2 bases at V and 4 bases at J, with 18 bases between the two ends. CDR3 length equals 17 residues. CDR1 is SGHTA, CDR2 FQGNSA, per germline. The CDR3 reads CASSLFPPGVGGNTIYF. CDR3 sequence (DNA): TGTGCCAGCAGCTTATTCCCGCCCGGGGTCGGCGGAAACACCATATATTTT. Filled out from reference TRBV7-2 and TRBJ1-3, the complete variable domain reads GAGVSQSPSNKVTEKGKDVELRCDPISGHTALYWYRQSLGQGLEFLIYFQGNSAPDKSGLPSDRFSAERTGGSVSTLTIQRTQQEDSAVYLCASSLFPPGVGGNTIYFGEGSWLTVV.

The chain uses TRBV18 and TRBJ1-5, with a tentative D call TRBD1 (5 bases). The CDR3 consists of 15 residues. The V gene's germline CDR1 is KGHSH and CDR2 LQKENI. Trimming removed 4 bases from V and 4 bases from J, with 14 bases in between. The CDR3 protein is CASSRDSSRNQPQHF. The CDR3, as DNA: TGTGCCAGCTCACGAGACAGTAGCAGGAATCAGCCCCAGCATTTT.

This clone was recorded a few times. CDR3 amino acids: CASSPGQGAYTQYF. DNA for the CDR3: TGTGCCAGCAGCCCCGGACAGGGGGCATATACGCAGTATTTT. This chain links TRBV7-3 with TRBJ2-3; 11 bases agree with TRBD1. CDR1 SGHTA and CDR2 FQGTGA come from the germline V gene. The CDR3 has 14 amino acids. J gave up 7 bases and V 5 bases, and 5 bases lay outside the gene matches.

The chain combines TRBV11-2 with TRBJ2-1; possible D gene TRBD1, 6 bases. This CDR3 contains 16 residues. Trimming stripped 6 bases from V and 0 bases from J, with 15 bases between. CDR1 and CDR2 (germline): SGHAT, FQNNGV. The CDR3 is CASSYRTESSYNEQFF. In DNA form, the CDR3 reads TGTGCCAGCAGTTACAGGACAGAAAGCTCCTACAATGAGCAGTTCTTC.

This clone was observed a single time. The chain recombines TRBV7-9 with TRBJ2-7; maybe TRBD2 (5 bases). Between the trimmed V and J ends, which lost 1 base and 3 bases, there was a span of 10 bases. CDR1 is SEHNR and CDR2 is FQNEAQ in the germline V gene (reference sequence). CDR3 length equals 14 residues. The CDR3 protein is CASSLGLADYEQYF. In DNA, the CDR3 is TGTGCCAGCAGCTTAGGGCTAGCAGACTACGAGCAGTACTTC.

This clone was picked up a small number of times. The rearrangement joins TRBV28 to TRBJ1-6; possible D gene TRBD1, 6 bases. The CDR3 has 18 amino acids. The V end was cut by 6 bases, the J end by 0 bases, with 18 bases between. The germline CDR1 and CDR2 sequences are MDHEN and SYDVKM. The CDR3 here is CASSLTGPRSSYNSPLHF. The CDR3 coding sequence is TGTGCCAGCAGCCTGACAGGACCCAGGAGCTCCTATAATTCACCCCTCCACTTT.

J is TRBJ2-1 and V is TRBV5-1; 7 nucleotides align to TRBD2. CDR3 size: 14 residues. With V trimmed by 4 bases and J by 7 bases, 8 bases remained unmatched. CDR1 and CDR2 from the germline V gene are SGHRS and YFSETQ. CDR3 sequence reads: CASSPGTMGNEQFF. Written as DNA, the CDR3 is TGCGCCAGCAGCCCCGGGACTATGGGTAATGAGCAGTTCTTC. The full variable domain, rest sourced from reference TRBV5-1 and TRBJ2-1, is KAGVTQTPRYLIKTRGQQVTLSCSPISGHRSVSWYQQTPGQGLQFLFEYFSETQRNKGNFPGRFSGRQFSNSRSEMNVSTLELGDSALYLCASSPGTMGNEQFFGPGTRLTVL.

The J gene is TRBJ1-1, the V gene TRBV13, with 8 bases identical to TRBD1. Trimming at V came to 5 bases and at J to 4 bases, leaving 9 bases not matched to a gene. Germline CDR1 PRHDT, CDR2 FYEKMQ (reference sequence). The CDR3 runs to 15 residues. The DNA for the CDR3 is TGTGCCAGCAGCGAAAGGACAGGGTACGTCACTGAAGCTTTCTTT. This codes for CASSERTGYVTEAFF. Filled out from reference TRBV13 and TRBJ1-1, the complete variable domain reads AAGVIQSPRHLIKEKRETATLKCYPIPRHDTVYWYQQGPGQDPQFLISFYEKMQSDKGSIPDRFSAQQFSDYHSELNMSSLELGDSALYFCASSERTGYVTEAFFGQGTRLTVV.

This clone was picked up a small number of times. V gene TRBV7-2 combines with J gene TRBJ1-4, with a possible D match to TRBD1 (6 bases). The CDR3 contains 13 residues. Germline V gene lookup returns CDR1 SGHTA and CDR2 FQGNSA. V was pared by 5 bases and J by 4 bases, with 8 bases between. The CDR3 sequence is CASSGQYNEKLFF. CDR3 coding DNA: TGTGCCAGCAGCGGACAGTATAATGAAAAACTGTTTTTT.

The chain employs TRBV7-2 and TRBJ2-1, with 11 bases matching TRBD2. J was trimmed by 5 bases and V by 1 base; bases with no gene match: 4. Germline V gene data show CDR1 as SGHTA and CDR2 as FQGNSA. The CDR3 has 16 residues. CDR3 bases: TGTGCCAGCAGCTTAGTCCCTAGCGGGAGGAACAATGAGCAGTTCTTC. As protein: CASSLVPSGRNNEQFF.

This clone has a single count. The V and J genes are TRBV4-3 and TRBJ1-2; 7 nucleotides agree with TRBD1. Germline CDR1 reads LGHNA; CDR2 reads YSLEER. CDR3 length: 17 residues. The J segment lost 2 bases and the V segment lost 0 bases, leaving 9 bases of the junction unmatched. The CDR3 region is CASSQETAGQLNYGYTF. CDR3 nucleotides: TGCGCCAGCAGCCAAGAAACCGCGGGACAGTTAAACTATGGCTACACCTTC.